This TCR beta chain was sequenced in a study of cytomegalovirus exposure and HLA in healthy donors (dated by TCRdb to about 2017). Regarding the complete study: According to an earlier analysis of several hundred of the donors, roughly 180 million T cells yielded roughly 100 million unique TCR beta sequences and about 300 Gb of sequence data. The study was designed to test whether signatures of past pathogen exposure could be identified by cataloging public T cell receptors. Several DR-DQ haplotypes were handled as single units for association and clustering, since linkage in the cohort was strong. Rather than drawing on any new phenotypic data, the later analysis identified candidate immune exposures from TCR beta sequences and the way those sequences occurred across donors. Among 398 genotyped donors of the cohort, an average of 235,054 unique TCR beta nucleotide sequences were sequenced per donor, 15% to 20% of them non-productive. A later analysis re-analyzed previously published TCR beta repertoires from roughly 690 donors and added high-resolution HLA genotyping to study TCR occurrence patterns. Every discovery cohort repertoire had been produced on one sequencing platform. The genetic ancestry cluster associated with self-reported Caucasian donors included 81% of the roughly 410 genotyped donors. Using immunosequencing, the study profiled T cell repertoires from 500 to 800 subjects and related those repertoires to cytomegalovirus serostatus. To predict cytomegalovirus infection status, the study brought together high-throughput TCR immunosequencing, statistical association of individual TCRs with disease status, and machine learning. A later genetic analysis took genome-wide SNP genotypes for about 65% of the 666 donors and used that subset as a discovery cohort. Alongside the repertoire data, information on donor age, sex, ethnicity and CMV serostatus was compiled. About 330 gigabases of sequencing data and 91 million or so unique TCR sequences made up an early release that covered approximately 700 HLA-typed donors. Besides the first cohort of more than 650 subjects, a separate validation cohort made up of 120 different subjects was used. An earlier analysis of 587 of the donors applied high-throughput TCR beta sequencing to assess whether each TCR beta V gene segment acted as functional or pseudogenic. Typing coverage differed by locus: A, B, C, DRB1 and DQB1 were typed in about 620-630 donors, DQA1 in approximately 520, DPA1 in around 580, and DPB1 in 472. Both class I and class II loci were covered by HLA typing, at four-digit resolution.

The cohort was made up of several hundred healthy bone marrow donors. At the time of sampling, all cohort members were nominally healthy, though unrecorded immune exposures were likely present. The donor was CMV seronegative and was included in the group of hundreds of seronegative cohort members. A peripheral blood sample was collected from each donor, and TCR beta sequencing was performed on peripheral blood mononuclear cells. The Qiagen DNeasy Blood Extraction Kit was used to extract genomic DNA from the blood cell samples. The library was generated by the immunoSEQ multiplex PCR assay. A mixture of 60 forward primers for TCR Vbeta segments and 13 reverse primers for TCR Jbeta segments was used in the multiplex PCR. The CDR3 region of rearranged TCR beta genes was amplified from genomic DNA by a multiplex PCR assay. Amplified TCR beta libraries were sequenced as 87-base-pair reads on the Illumina HiSeq System. On the study's bioinformatics: Across the 600 to 700 repertoires, a later analysis counted tens of millions of unique TCR beta chains, some 11 million of which were shared by at least two donors. Raw reads were error-corrected and collapsed into unique sequences by a nearest-neighbor algorithm in which closely related sequences were merged to remove PCR and sequencing errors. To assign V, D and J gene segments, CDR3 sequences were aligned to IMGT reference sequences. For a sequence to be retained, a match of at least six nucleotides to both a V gene segment and a J gene segment was required. Rearrangements were classified as productive when the CDR3 lacked stop codons and remained in frame with V and J, and all other rearrangements were classified as non-productive. Following IMGT convention, CDR3 was defined as the stretch from the second conserved V-encoded cysteine to the conserved J-encoded phenylalanine. The earlier analysis of about 640 of the donors excluded any sequence lacking an unambiguous match to a single V gene segment. In an earlier analysis of some 590 of the donors, a V segment was called functional when productive rearrangements were above 56.7%, and segregating when the standard deviation between donors exceeded 5%. A statistical classification framework was built to diagnose cytomegalovirus status from the catalog of TCR beta chain sequences. V and J gene assignment, in a later analysis, came from comparing TCR nucleotide sequences with IMGT/GENE-DB human TR gene sequences. In a later analysis, CDR3 sequences and most-parsimonious VDJ recombination scenarios were assigned using the TCRdist pipeline. In a later analysis, every TCR beta chain was defined by the combination of its CDR3 amino acid sequence and its V-gene family, and reads without a unique V-gene family were dropped. As a way to deal with suspected cross-contamination and a sequencing artifact, a later analysis dropped nearly 600 nucleotide sequences that were highly shared and had low generation probability. For each public chain, a later analysis derived a clonal expansion index from normalized ranks of inferred template counts within each repertoire. In a later analysis, generation probabilities were computed using a VDJ recombination model fitted to out-of-frame rearrangements, and the results were checked against IGoR. In a later analysis, TCR-TCR, TCR-HLA and TCR-CMV co-occurrence was scored with hypergeometric tests, and a repertoire-size bias correction was applied to TCR pairs. In a later analysis, false discovery rates were estimated by permuting HLA or CMV assignments 20 times. A later analysis grouped co-occurring TCRs with DBSCAN, adding TCRdist sequence similarity when clustering within HLA-allele-positive subsets. Repertoires with fewer than 30,000 or more than 120,000 public chains were left out of co-occurrence clustering, as were a handful of repertoires with anomalous nucleotide sharing. TCRdb's version of the immuneACCESS table is confined to in-frame rearrangements and falls short of the full clone set. An unresolved V gene accounts for under half of the shortfall where checked; the remainder is of unknown origin. V, J and clone size derive from that table, while D and trimming were established from the DNA sequence. This sample is represented by 170,000 or so clones; around 80% of them were singletons. The ten top clones hold around 2.4% of the sample.

Including the terminal cysteine and phenylalanine, the CDR3 comprises 17 residues. Solely the CDR3 DNA is kept, with 51 bases framed from the first base. Between the V and J ends, shortened by 5 bases and 0 bases respectively, the junction contains 14 bases. As encoded in the germline V gene (reference sequence), CDR1 is MNHEY while CDR2 is SMNVEV. In its sample, this clone was seen once. It has no known antigen specificity. No qualities accompany the bases; no much larger clone lies one base away. Findings and caveats that apply to the study as a whole: A few of the identified cytomegalovirus-associated TCR beta chains were confirmed in vitro to be specific for cytomegalovirus antigens. Roughly uniform sequencing depth across donors was assumed in presence/absence analyses, although this assumption may not hold. The earlier analysis of 450 to 700 of the donors excluded roughly 17 rarely observed V segments, including chromosome 9 orphons, because counts were too low. CMV serostatus was the only immune exposure information available for the cohort. Linkage disequilibrium might explain the correlated functional status among segregating V segments, but an unknown experimental factor could not be excluded. In a later genetic analysis, fewer N-insertions in productive TCRs were reported among donors in an Asian-associated ancestry cluster than the approximately 710-donor mean. A later analysis associated about 17,000 TCR beta sequences with specific HLA alleles at a false discovery rate of 0.05. In a later analysis, HLA-associated TCR beta chains were found to be more clonally expanded and to have lower generation probabilities than equally common non-associated chains. Only TCR beta chains were sequenced in this cohort, and the absence of alpha or paired-chain data limited detectable features. Some IMGT-functional V segments, including TRBV6-2 and TRBV6-3, could not be distinguished by the 87-base-pair reads and were therefore excluded. In a later analysis, several top co-occurrence clusters were reported to appear linked to parvovirus B19, influenza, CMV and Epstein-Barr virus. In both the original and validation cohorts, the classifier was reported to diagnose cytomegalovirus status with high specificity and sensitivity. Most TCR sequences were seen in very few donors, while some public TCRs were found in many individuals. Most CMV-associated TCR beta chains appeared to be HLA-restricted in a later analysis, and the HLA associations seemed to be driven largely by CMV exposure. The study gave a list of some 150 TCR beta chains associated with cytomegalovirus. The authors suggested that the approach could potentially be extended to other disease states and immunological phenotypes. A further reported finding was that TCR beta sequences accurately predicted the HLA-A and HLA-B alleles for most subjects in the first cohort. An association between a missense DCLRE1C variant and V-gene and J-gene trimming of TCR beta chains was found in a later genetic analysis and replicated in an independent cohort. In a later analysis, TCR association rates were found to vary across HLA loci, with the most associated TCRs seen for DRB1 alleles and the fewest for HLA-C alleles. An earlier analysis of around 540 of the donors showed that most TCR beta V segments appeared in productive rearrangements either about 87% or about 30% of the time, which broadly matched IMGT annotations. Assigning TCR associations to individual alleles was difficult when HLA alleles, especially DR and DQ, strongly co-occurred. The sequencing pipeline was judged likely to have produced a cluster of highly shared sequence variants as a technical artifact. Because some donors lacked HLA typing at each locus, the association tests relied only on the typed subset.

The sequenced material came from PBMCs. The V gene is TRBV27 and the J gene is TRBJ2-6; possibly the D gene is TRBD1, per 6 matching bases. This clonotype was sampled from a woman aged 25-40 years in good health and CMV-seronegative. The DNA is as follows: TGTGCCAGCAGTACCGACAGGCCCCACTCTGGGGCCAACGTCCTGACTTTC. The translation is CASSTDRPHSGANVLTF.